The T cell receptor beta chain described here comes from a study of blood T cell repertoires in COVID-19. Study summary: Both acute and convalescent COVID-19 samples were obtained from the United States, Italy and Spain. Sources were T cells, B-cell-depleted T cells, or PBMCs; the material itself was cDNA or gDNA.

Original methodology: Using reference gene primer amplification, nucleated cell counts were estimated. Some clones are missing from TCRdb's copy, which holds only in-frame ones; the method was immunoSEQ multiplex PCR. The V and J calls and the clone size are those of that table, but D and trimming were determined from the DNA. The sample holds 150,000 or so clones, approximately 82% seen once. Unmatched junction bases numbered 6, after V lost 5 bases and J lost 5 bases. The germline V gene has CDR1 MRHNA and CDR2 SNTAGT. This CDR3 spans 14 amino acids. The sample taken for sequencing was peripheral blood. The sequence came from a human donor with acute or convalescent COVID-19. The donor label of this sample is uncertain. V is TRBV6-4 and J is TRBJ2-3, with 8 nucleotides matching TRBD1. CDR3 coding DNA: TGTGCCAGCAGTCCTAGACAGGGGAGAGATACGCAGTATTTT. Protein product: CASSPRQGRDTQYF.